This T cell receptor (beta chain) was sequenced during a study of cytotoxic CD8 clonotypes in ibrutinib-treated CLL. The V segment lost 1 base and the J segment 3 bases; nucleotides outside the gene matches: 16. This CDR3 region has 18 residues. Germline V CDR1 and CDR2: SGHTS, YDEGEE. The assay was immunoSEQ multiplex PCR, and TCRdb's table has in-frame clones only and misses some. This table has roughly 28,000 clones, almost 85% appearing once. This clone was seen once. This receptor was taken from a human donor with chronic lymphocytic leukemia. This rearrangement joins TRBV5-8 to TRBJ2-7; the match to TRBD2 covers 7 bases. Sequencing used PBMCs, obtained after 24 months of ibrutinib treatment. The DNA for the CDR3 is TGTGCCAGCAGCTTGTCCTTTGGGGGGGACCCAAGCTACTACGAGCAGTACTTC. Its protein is CASSLSFGGDPSYYEQYF.